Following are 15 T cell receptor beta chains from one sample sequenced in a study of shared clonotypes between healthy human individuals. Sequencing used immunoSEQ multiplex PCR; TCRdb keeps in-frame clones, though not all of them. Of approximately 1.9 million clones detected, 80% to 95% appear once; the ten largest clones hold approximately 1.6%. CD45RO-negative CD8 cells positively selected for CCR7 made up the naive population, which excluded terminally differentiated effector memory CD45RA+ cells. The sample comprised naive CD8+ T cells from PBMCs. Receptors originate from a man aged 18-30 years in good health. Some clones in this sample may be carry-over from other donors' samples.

The CDR3 loop is CASSAVAGFNEQYF. The CDR3 DNA sequence: TGTGCCAGCAGTGCCGTCGCAGGGTTCAACGAGCAGTACTTC. The chain carries TRBV28 and TRBJ2-7, with D perhaps TRBD1 (5 bases). V was cut by 5 bases and J by 5 bases, with 16 bases left in between. This CDR3 comprises 14 residues. Germline V gene data show CDR1 as MDHEN and CDR2 as SYDVKM.

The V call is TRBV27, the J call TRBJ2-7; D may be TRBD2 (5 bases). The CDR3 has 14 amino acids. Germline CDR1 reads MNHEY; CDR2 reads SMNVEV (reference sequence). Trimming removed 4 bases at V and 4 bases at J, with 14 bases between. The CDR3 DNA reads TGTGCCAGCAGTTCCACTAGTGGGCAATACGAGCAGTACTTC. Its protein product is CASSSTSGQYEQYF.

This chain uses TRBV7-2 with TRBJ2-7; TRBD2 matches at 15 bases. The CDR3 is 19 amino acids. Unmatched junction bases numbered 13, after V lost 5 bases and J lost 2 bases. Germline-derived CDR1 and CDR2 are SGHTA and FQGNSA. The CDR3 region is CASSPGPRTSGRGTYEQYF. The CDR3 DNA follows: TGTGCCAGCAGCCCCGGCCCCCGGACTAGCGGGAGGGGGACCTACGAGCAGTACTTC.

The CDR3, as DNA: TGCGCCAGCAGTTCCGGGCTTGAATGCGTGGTATGGCCGACCGGGGAGCTGTTTTTT. Amino acids: CASSSGLECVVWPTGELFF. The chain couples TRBV10-1 to TRBJ2-2, with D uncertain. Per the germline V gene, CDR1 is WNHNN and CDR2 is SYGVQD (reference sequence). Trimming shortened V by 5 bases and J by 5 bases, and 27 bases separated the two germline ends. The CDR3 covers 19 residues.

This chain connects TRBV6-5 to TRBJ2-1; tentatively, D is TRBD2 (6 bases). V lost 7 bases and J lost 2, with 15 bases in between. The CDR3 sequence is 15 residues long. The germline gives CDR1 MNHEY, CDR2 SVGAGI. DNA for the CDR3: TGTGCCAGCACGGTGCGGCGGGGAGCCTACAATGAGCAGTTCTTC. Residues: CASTVRRGAYNEQFF.

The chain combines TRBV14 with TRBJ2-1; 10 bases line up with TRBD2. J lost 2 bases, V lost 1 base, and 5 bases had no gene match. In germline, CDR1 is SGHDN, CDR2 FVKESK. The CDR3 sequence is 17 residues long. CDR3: CASSQVTSGNPYNEQFF. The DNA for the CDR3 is TGTGCCAGCAGCCAAGTAACTAGCGGGAATCCCTACAATGAGCAGTTCTTC.

The CDR3 is CASIPGEGNEQFF. The DNA of the CDR3 is TGTGCCAGCATTCCCGGCGAAGGCAATGAGCAGTTCTTC. The rearrangement uses TRBV7-9 and TRBJ2-1; D not resolved. The germline CDR1 and CDR2 sequences are SEHNR and FQNEAQ (reference sequence). The CDR3 runs to 13 residues. With 7 bases removed from V and 6 bases from J, the gap between germline ends came to 13 bases.

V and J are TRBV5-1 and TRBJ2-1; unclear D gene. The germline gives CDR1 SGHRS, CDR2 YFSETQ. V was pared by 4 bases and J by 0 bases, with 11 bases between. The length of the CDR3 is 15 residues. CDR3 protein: CASSPYRTSYNEQFF. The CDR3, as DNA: TGCGCCAGCAGCCCGTACCGGACCTCCTACAATGAGCAGTTCTTC. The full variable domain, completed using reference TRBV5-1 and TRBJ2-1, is KAGVTQTPRYLIKTRGQQVTLSCSPISGHRSVSWYQQTPGQGLQFLFEYFSETQRNKGNFPGRFSGRQFSNSRSEMNVSTLELGDSALYLCASSPYRTSYNEQFFGPGTRLTVL.

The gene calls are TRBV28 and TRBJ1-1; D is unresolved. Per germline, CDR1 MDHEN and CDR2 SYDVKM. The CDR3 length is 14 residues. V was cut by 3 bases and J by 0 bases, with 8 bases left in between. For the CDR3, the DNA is TGTGCCAGCAGTTTCGTCTACGTGAACACTGAAGCTTTCTTT. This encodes CASSFVYVNTEAFF.

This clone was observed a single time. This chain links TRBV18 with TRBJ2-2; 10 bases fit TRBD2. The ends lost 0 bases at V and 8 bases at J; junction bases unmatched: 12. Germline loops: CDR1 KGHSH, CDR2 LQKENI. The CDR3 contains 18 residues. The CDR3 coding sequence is TGTGCCAGCTCACCACCGCCCGGGCTAGCGGGAGAAGCGGGGGAGCTGTTTTTT. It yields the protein CASSPPPGLAGEAGELFF.

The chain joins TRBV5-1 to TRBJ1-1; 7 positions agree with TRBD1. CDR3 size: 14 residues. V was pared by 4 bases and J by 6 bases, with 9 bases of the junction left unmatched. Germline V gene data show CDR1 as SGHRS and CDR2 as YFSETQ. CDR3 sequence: CASSPMTGQAEAFF. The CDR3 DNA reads TGCGCCAGCAGCCCAATGACAGGGCAGGCTGAAGCTTTCTTT.

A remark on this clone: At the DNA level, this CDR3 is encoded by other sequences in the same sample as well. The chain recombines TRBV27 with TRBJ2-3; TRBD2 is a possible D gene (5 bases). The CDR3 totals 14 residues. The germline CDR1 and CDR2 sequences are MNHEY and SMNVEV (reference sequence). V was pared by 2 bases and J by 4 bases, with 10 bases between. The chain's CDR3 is CASSLSRGADTQYF. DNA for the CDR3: TGTGCCAGCAGTTTAAGCCGGGGAGCAGATACGCAGTATTTT.

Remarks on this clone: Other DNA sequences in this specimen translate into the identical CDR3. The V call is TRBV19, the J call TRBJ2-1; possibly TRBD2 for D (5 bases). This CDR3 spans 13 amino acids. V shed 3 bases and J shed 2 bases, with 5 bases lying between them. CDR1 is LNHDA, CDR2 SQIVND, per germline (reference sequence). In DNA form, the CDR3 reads TGTGCCAGTAGTATGCGGGCCTACAATGAGCAGTTCTTC. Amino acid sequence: CASSMRAYNEQFF. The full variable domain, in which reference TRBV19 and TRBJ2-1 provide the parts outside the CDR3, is DGGITQSPKYLFRKEGQNVTLSCEQNLNHDAMYWYRQDPGQGLRLIYYSQIVNDFQKGDIAEGYSVSREKKESFPLTVTSAQKNPTAFYLCASSMRAYNEQFFGPGTRLTVL.

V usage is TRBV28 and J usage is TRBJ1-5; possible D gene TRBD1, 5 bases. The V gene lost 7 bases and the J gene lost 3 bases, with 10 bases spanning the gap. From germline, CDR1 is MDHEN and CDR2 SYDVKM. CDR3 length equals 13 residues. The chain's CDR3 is CASTTDNNQPQHF. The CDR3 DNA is TGTGCCAGCACTACGGACAACAATCAGCCCCAGCATTTT.

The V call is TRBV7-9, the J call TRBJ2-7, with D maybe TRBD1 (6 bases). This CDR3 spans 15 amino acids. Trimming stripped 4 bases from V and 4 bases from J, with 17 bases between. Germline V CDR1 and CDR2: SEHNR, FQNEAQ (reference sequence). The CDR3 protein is CASSSSGHPLYEQYF. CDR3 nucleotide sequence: TGTGCCAGCAGCTCATCGGGACACCCGCTGTACGAGCAGTACTTC.